This record concerns one T cell receptor (beta chain) sequence. The time point was: inflamed ileum from the surgical specimen. The data stem from a study of T cell repertoires in ileal Crohn's disease. V was pared by 3 bases and J by 2 bases, with 4 bases of the junction left unmatched. Germline V gene sequence: CDR1 MGHRA, CDR2 YSYEKL. The CDR3 is 15 residues long. The assay was immunoSEQ multiplex PCR, and TCRdb's table has in-frame clones only and misses some. The sample includes over 15,000 clones, roughly 90% of them seen just once. This clonotype was sampled from an adult with Crohn's disease. Material for sequencing was ileal tissue. This chain links TRBV4-1 with TRBJ2-7, with TRBD1 matching 10 bases. CDR3 region: CASSQLGTGAYEQYF. CDR3 nucleotides: TGCGCCAGCAGCCAGCTCGGGACAGGGGCCTACGAGCAGTACTTC.